This paragraph reports one TCR beta chain. Antigen unknown. This sample was taken from a study of shared clonotypes between healthy human individuals. Overall study results and limits: Across a few donors, naive CD4 shared 5% to 6%, naive CD8 over 3%, memory CD4 roughly 2.3%, memory CD8 more than 0.35%. Naive subsets generally exceeded memory subsets in estimated richness. Non-shared clonotypes displayed generation probabilities falling below those of clonotypes present in all four donors.

V gave up 4 bases and J gave up 9 bases; unmatched junction bases: 10. The germline gives CDR1 SGDLS, CDR2 YYNGEE. CDR3 length: 14 amino acids. The assay ran at deep level. Sequencing was performed with immunoSEQ multiplex PCR; in TCRdb, only in-frame clones are kept and a portion is missing. The data show roughly 2.5 million clones, around nine tenths seen once. V and J are TRBV9 and TRBJ2-1; 7 bases match TRBD2. The source of this sequence is a man in his late teens or twenties in good health. Sequencing input: naive CD4+ T cells sorted from blood. The subset denotes: CD45RA+ positively selected. In nucleotides, the CDR3 is TGTGCCAGCAGCCAGAGGACTAGATCTGTTGAGCAGTTCTTC. Encoded protein: CASSQRTRSVEQFF.